This passage covers 3 T cell receptor beta chains from one sample sequenced in a study of T-cell reconstitution after alpha-beta-depleted transplantation in children. Preparation of the TCRbeta library involved a method that used unique molecular identifiers. TCRdb re-derived calls from the PCR reads in MiXCR, one entry per CDR3 protein. The sample yields some 400,000 distinct CDR3 sequences, just over 20% seen once. The sample here was PBMCs from the stem cell graft donor, taken from the stem cell graft. These receptors were collected from a human donor who donated a stem cell graft to a child with acute myeloid leukemia.

The chain employs TRBV14 and TRBJ2-7, with 8 positions matching TRBD1. Germline loops: CDR1 SGHDN, CDR2 FVKESK. With 4 bases clipped from V and 9 bases from J, the junction kept 5 bases outside the gene matches. The CDR3 is 12 amino acids. The CDR3 coding sequence is TGTGCCAGCAGCCCGGGACAGGTCGCGCAGTACTTC. It codes for CASSPGQVAQYF. The whole variable domain, remainder taken from reference TRBV14 and TRBJ2-7, is EAGVTQFPSHSVIEKGQTVTLRCDPISGHDNLYWYRRVMGKEIKFLLHFVKESKQDESGMPNNRFLAERTGGTYSTLKVQPAELEDSGVYFCASSPGQVAQYFGPGTRLTVT.

This chain links TRBV6-5 with TRBJ1-6; D perhaps matches TRBD1 (5 bases). Germline V gene data show CDR1 as MNHEY and CDR2 as SVGAGI. CDR3 size: 11 residues. The CDR3, as DNA: TGTGCGGCCGGGGGTCGATCACCCCTCCACTTT. Its translation is CAAGGRSPLHF.

The chain joins TRBV20-1 to TRBJ1-5; D is undetermined. The germline V gene encodes CDR1 DFQATT and CDR2 SNEGSKA (reference sequence). The CDR3 has 14 amino acids. The germline V and J ends were trimmed by 3 bases and 0 bases, with 9 bases remaining between them. For the CDR3, the DNA is TGCAGTGCTAGTTCACGGCATAGCAATCAGCCCCAGCATTTT. Translated, it gives CSASSRHSNQPQHF.